This T cell receptor beta chain was sequenced in a study of blood T cell repertoires in COVID-19. Turning to the study itself: Some COVID-19 samples were acute and others convalescent; all came from the United States, Italy and Spain. Nucleic acid was either cDNA or gDNA, and it came from T cells, B-cell-depleted T cells, or PBMCs.

Sequenced by immunoSEQ multiplex PCR; TCRdb stores in-frame clones only, minus some. The data contain 200,000 or so clones, 85% to 90% of them singletons. Germline CDR1 and CDR2: LNHDA and SQIVND (reference sequence). The germline V and J ends were trimmed by 9 bases and 2 bases, with 13 bases remaining between them. This CDR3 has 13 amino acids. The sequenced sample consisted of peripheral blood. The chain has TRBV19 and TRBJ1-1; a weak D match, TRBD1 (5 bases). The clonotype was recovered from a man younger than 40 with COVID-19, enrolled during active disease. The CDR3 DNA follows: TGTGCCAGCATACGACAGCTCAACACTGAAGCTTTCTTT. This codes for CASIRQLNTEAFF.